This passage covers 14 T cell receptor beta chains from one sample sequenced in a study of blood T cell repertoires in COVID-19. The protocol was immunoSEQ multiplex PCR, while the TCRdb copy is restricted to in-frame clones and leaves out a portion. The sample records about 180,000 clones, approximately 88% being singletons. Sequences were obtained from peripheral blood. All receptors come from a man in his late teens or twenties with active or convalescent COVID-19.

The chain joins TRBV19 to TRBJ2-1; 7 nucleotides match TRBD2. The germline CDR1 and CDR2 sequences are LNHDA and SQIVND (reference sequence). V gave up 4 bases and J gave up 7 bases; unmatched junction bases: 10. This CDR3 has 15 amino acids. The CDR3 region is CASSSTSDPGNEQFF. The CDR3 DNA is TGTGCCAGTAGTAGCACTAGCGACCCTGGAAATGAGCAGTTCTTC.

This chain links TRBV3-1 (or the pseudogene TRBV3-2) with TRBJ1-2; no firm D call. This CDR3 region has 13 residues. Germline CDR1 LGHDT, CDR2 YNNKEL (reference sequence). The V end was cut by 1 base, the J end by 4 bases, with 7 bases between. CDR3 region: CASSQGATYGYTF. CDR3 DNA sequence: TGTGCCAGCAGCCAAGGCGCAACCTATGGCTACACCTTC.

The V gene is TRBV6-1, the J gene TRBJ1-5; no reliable D call. Looked up from germline, CDR1 is MNHNS and CDR2 is SASEGT. The CDR3 length is 14 residues. Trimming cost V 3 bases and J 5 bases, with 11 bases left between them. This CDR3 is CASSDRGWDQPQHF. In nucleotides, the CDR3 is TGTGCCAGCAGTGATAGAGGTTGGGATCAGCCCCAGCATTTT.

This chain connects TRBV29-1 to TRBJ2-1; D is possibly TRBD1 (6 bases). Germline lookup yields CDR1 SQVTM and CDR2 ANQGSEA. V dropped 1 base and J dropped 3 bases, with 13 bases sitting between them. The CDR3 consists of 15 residues. The CDR3 region has the DNA TGCAGCGTTGAAGCCAGGGGCGAATTCTACAATGAGCAGTTCTTC. It specifies CSVEARGEFYNEQFF.

This chain joins TRBV28 and TRBJ2-7; the D gene is possibly TRBD2 (6 bases). This CDR3 region has 18 residues. Germline V gives CDR1 MDHEN, CDR2 SYDVKM. V was cut by 5 bases and J by 0 bases, with 23 bases left in between. CDR3 residues: CASSPGILREYGSYEQYF. For the CDR3, the DNA is TGTGCCAGCAGTCCCGGGATTCTTCGGGAGTATGGCTCCTACGAGCAGTACTTC.

The V gene is TRBV15, the J gene TRBJ1-1, with unresolved D. This CDR3 contains 17 residues. Per the germline V gene, CDR1 is LNHNV and CDR2 is YYDKDF (reference sequence). Trimming removed 2 bases at V and 0 bases at J, with 16 bases between. DNA for the CDR3: TGTGCCACCAGCAGACACCGTTTTGGCCTTATGAACACTGAAGCTTTCTTT. Translating gives CATSRHRFGLMNTEAFF. The whole variable domain, filled in from reference TRBV15 and TRBJ1-1, reads DAMVIQNPRYQVTQFGKPVTLSCSQTLNHNVMYWYQQKSSQAPKLLFHYYDKDFNNEADTPDNFQSRRPNTSFCFLDIRSPGLGDTAMYLCATSRHRFGLMNTEAFFGQGTRLTVV.

V is TRBV6-6 and J is TRBJ2-5; TRBD1 is a possible D gene (6 bases). There are 15 residues in the CDR3. The V gene's germline CDR1 is MNHNY and CDR2 SVGAGI (reference sequence). V was pared by 6 bases and J by 5 bases, with 19 bases between. Written as DNA, the CDR3 is TGTGCCAGCAGCCGACCTTACAGGGAAACGGAGACCCAGTACTTC. Translating it yields CASSRPYRETETQYF.

This chain uses TRBV25-1 with TRBJ1-2, with a weak D call TRBD1 (5 bases). Germline lookup yields CDR1 MGHDK and CDR2 SYGVNS. Trimming took off 1 base at V and 4 bases at J, with 22 bases between the two ends. The CDR3 is 18 amino acids. Written as DNA, the CDR3 is TGTGCCAGCAGTGAATTAGGGCAGGGTCGGTTTTTTTTCTATGGCTACACCTTC. It is translated as CASSELGQGRFFFYGYTF.

This clone has only one observation. This chain links TRBV2 with TRBJ1-5, with D perhaps TRBD1 (5 bases). V shed 6 bases and J shed 8 bases, with 17 bases lying between them. CDR1 and CDR2 (germline): SNHLY, FYNNEI. The CDR3 is 14 amino acids. CDR3 in DNA: TGTGCCAGCAGATCTCGGACACGGCCCGAGCCCCAGCATTTT. This codes for CASRSRTRPEPQHF.

A single count supports this clone. This chain links TRBV7-2 with TRBJ2-3, with 8 bases lining up with TRBD2. V dropped 7 bases and J dropped 5; count of bases not matched to a gene: 14. Germline V lookup: CDR1 SGHTA, CDR2 FQGNSA. The CDR3 contains 16 residues. The CDR3 is CASNRSGGTRGDTQYF. CDR3 in DNA: TGTGCCAGCAACCGAAGCGGGGGCACCCGGGGAGATACGCAGTATTTT.

This rearrangement joins TRBV10-3 to TRBJ2-7; 11 bases align to TRBD1. Trimming cost V 1 base and J 11 bases; bases outside gene matches: 10. This CDR3 comprises 15 residues. Germline CDR1 and CDR2: ENHRY and SYGVKD. CDR3 loop: CAISEYGTGGSVEYF. The CDR3 DNA is TGTGCCATCAGTGAGTACGGGACAGGGGGTTCCGTCGAGTACTTC.

This clone was observed a handful of times. The chain joins TRBV2 to TRBJ2-5; D might be TRBD2 (5 bases). This CDR3 is built from 12 residues. CDR1 SNHLY and CDR2 FYNNEI come from the germline V gene. Trimming pared 11 bases from V and 8 bases from J, leaving 18 bases between. In nucleotides, the CDR3 is TGTGCCGGGTCCCGGTTGGAGGAAACCCAGTACTTC. Translation: CAGSRLEETQYF.

V gene TRBV7-6 combines with J gene TRBJ2-7; 7 bases map to TRBD2. The CDR3 consists of 15 residues. Germline V gene data show CDR1 as SGHVS and CDR2 as FNYEAQ. V lost 5 bases to trimming and J lost 3 bases; unmatched junction nucleotides: 10. The CDR3 reads CASSQISTSLYEQYF. The CDR3 DNA reads TGTGCCAGCAGCCAGATTTCGACTAGCCTCTACGAGCAGTACTTC.

The chain carries TRBV5-5 and TRBJ2-7; 8 bases are a match to TRBD1. The J segment lost 3 bases and the V segment lost 5 bases, leaving 10 bases of the junction unmatched. CDR1 SGHKS and CDR2 YYEKEE come from the germline V gene (reference sequence). The CDR3 loop spans 15 amino acids. DNA for the CDR3: TGTGCCAGCAGTCGAACAGGGGGGATGGACTACGAGCAGTACTTC. It specifies CASSRTGGMDYEQYF.